The 26 T cell receptor beta chains below were found in one sample sequenced in a study of Ad26.COV2.S vaccination and SARS-CoV-2 variants. Treatment given: about 20 received Ad26.COV2.S at low or high dose, single or two shots; about 5 received placebo; per-sample allocation not given. At day 63 after the first vaccine or placebo injection, samples were drawn. Repertoires were generated with immunoSEQ multiplex PCR, while TCRdb's copy carries only in-frame clones and drops some. The table records roughly 450,000 clones, 90% of them present only once. This specimen consisted of peripheral blood, obtained in a trial of Ad26.COV2.S vaccine versus placebo. Receptors originate from a person aged 18-65 years who received the Ad26.COV2.S COVID-19 vaccine or a placebo.

The V call is TRBV14, the J call TRBJ1-1, with a weak D call TRBD1 (6 bases). The CDR3 is 14 amino acids. Deletions cut 3 bases from V and 5 bases from J, with 13 bases between. Germline values: CDR1 SGHDN, CDR2 FVKESK. The DNA of the CDR3 is TGTGCCAGCAGCCACTTAGGGGGGGGGACTGAAGCTTTCTTT. Amino acid sequence: CASSHLGGGTEAFF.

The chain employs TRBV30 and TRBJ2-2; D gene unclear. The CDR3 sequence is 12 residues long. Per germline, CDR1 GTSNPN and CDR2 SVGIG (reference sequence). V lost 2 bases to trimming and J lost 7 bases, with 8 bases between them. The CDR3 nucleotides are TGTGCCTGGAGTAACGTGGGCGGGGAGCTGTTTTTT. This codes for CAWSNVGGELFF.

This chain links TRBV21-1 with TRBJ1-3. TRBV21-1 is given as a pseudogene. This CDR3 spans 17 amino acids. Here the CDR3 reads CASSPSGGPDAGNTIYF. DNA for the CDR3: TGTGCCAGCAGCCCCAGTGGGGGGCCCGATGCTGGAAACACCATATATTTT.

The gene calls are TRBV9 and TRBJ2-7; no definite D call. V lost 2 bases and J lost 2, with 11 bases in between. Germline CDR1 is SGDLS and CDR2 is YYNGEE. This CDR3 is 14 amino acids long. CDR3 sequence reads: CASSVGSRTYEQYF. The CDR3 DNA reads as TGTGCCAGCAGCGTCGGTAGCAGGACCTACGAGCAGTACTTC. The whole variable domain, remainder taken from reference TRBV9 and TRBJ2-7, is DSGVTQTPKHLITATGQRVTLRCSPRSGDLSVYWYQQSLDQGLQFLIQYYNGEERAKGNILERFSAQQFPDLHSELNLSSLELGDSALYFCASSVGSRTYEQYFGPGTRLTVT.

The rearrangement links TRBV11-2 to TRBJ2-7; 7 bases map to TRBD2. Per germline, CDR1 SGHAT and CDR2 FQNNGV. The CDR3 is 15 residues long. V lost 2 bases, J lost 3 bases, and 7 bases stayed unmatched. DNA for the CDR3: TGTGCCAGCAGCTTAAATCACGGCGGGAGCTACGAGCAGTACTTC. Its translation: CASSLNHGGSYEQYF.

This chain links TRBV27 with TRBJ2-1, with D maybe TRBD1 (6 bases). The CDR3 extends over 15 amino acids. The germline CDR1 and CDR2 sequences are MNHEY and SMNVEV (reference sequence). V dropped 5 bases and J dropped 6 bases, with 17 bases sitting between them. CDR3 in DNA: TGTGCCAGCAGTACCTCGCTTGGGGGCCGCAATGAGCAGTTCTTC. Its translation is CASSTSLGGRNEQFF.

V usage is TRBV19 and J usage is TRBJ1-2; 8 nucleotides match TRBD1. The trim removed 5 bases at V and 2 bases at J, leaving 4 bases unmatched. Germline CDR1 and CDR2: LNHDA and SQIVND (reference sequence). The CDR3 is 14 amino acids. The CDR3 reads CASSSRQGNYGYTF. For the CDR3, the DNA is TGTGCCAGTAGTTCTCGACAGGGGAACTATGGCTACACCTTC.

This clone was seen a single time. The chain combines TRBV6-2 or TRBV6-3 with TRBJ1-4, with D possibly being TRBD1 (6 bases). The CDR3 runs to 15 residues. Trimming pared 4 bases from V and 4 bases from J, leaving 13 bases between. Germline values: CDR1 MNHEY, CDR2 SVGEGT. The chain's CDR3 is CASSSTGPVNEKLFF. For the CDR3, the DNA is TGTGCCAGCAGTTCTACAGGGCCAGTTAATGAAAAACTGTTTTTT.

V usage is TRBV15 and J usage is TRBJ2-3, with 10 bases that match TRBD2. The ends lost 1 base at V and 3 bases at J; junction bases unmatched: 4. The CDR3 runs to 16 residues. CDR1 LNHNV and CDR2 YYDKDF come from the germline V gene (reference sequence). CDR3 nucleotides: TGTGCCACCAGCAGAGGGCTAGCGGGAGAGACAGATACGCAGTATTTT. This encodes CATSRGLAGETDTQYF.

The V call is TRBV4-1, the J call TRBJ2-1, with 8 positions matching TRBD2. The J segment lost 2 bases and the V segment lost 0 bases, leaving 3 bases of the junction unmatched. There are 16 residues in the CDR3. Germline V lookup: CDR1 MGHRA, CDR2 YSYEKL. Here the CDR3 DNA reads TGCGCCAGCAGCCAAGAGGGGGGACTAGCCTACAATGAGCAGTTCTTC. This encodes CASSQEGGLAYNEQFF.

This clone was detected once. The gene calls are TRBV4-3 and TRBJ2-3; D gene ambiguous. This CDR3 region has 13 residues. The V end was cut by 0 bases, the J end by 5 bases, with 6 bases between. The germline V gene has CDR1 LGHNA and CDR2 YSLEER. The CDR3 nucleotides read TGCGCCAGCAGCCAAGATTCCGGAGATACGCAGTATTTT. It encodes CASSQDSGDTQYF.

This clone turned up a few times. This chain links TRBV7-9 with TRBJ2-3; 11 bases align to TRBD2. From germline, CDR1 is SEHNR and CDR2 FQNEAQ (reference sequence). The CDR3 sequence is 19 residues long. Losses at the gene ends were 5 bases for V and 2 bases for J; bases not matched to a gene: 15. The CDR3 nucleotides are TGTGCCAGCAGCCAACCCCGACTGGGGACTAGCGGAAACACAGATACGCAGTATTTT. As protein: CASSQPRLGTSGNTDTQYF. Supplemented by reference TRBV7-9 and TRBJ2-3, the full variable domain reads DTGVSQNPRHKITKRGQNVTFRCDPISEHNRLYWYRQTLGQGPEFLTYFQNEAQLEKSRLLSDRFSAERPKGSFSTLEIQRTEQGDSAMYLCASSQPRLGTSGNTDTQYFGPGTRLTVL.

This clone was seen a single time. V usage is TRBV3-1 (or the pseudogene TRBV3-2) and J usage is TRBJ1-2; no reliable D call. The CDR3 runs to 13 residues. Germline values: CDR1 LGHDT, CDR2 YNNKEL (reference sequence). V was shortened by 4 bases and J by 8 bases, with 14 bases between the two germline ends. CDR3 in DNA: TGTGCCAGCAGCCTGGATCTGCTTGGAGGCTACACCTTC. It translates to CASSLDLLGGYTF.

The gene calls are TRBV2 and TRBJ2-1; D call uncertain. The CDR3 has 12 residues. Trimming shortened V by 5 bases and J by 3 bases, and 5 bases separated the two germline ends. The germline V gene has CDR1 SNHLY and CDR2 FYNNEI. Written as DNA, the CDR3 is TGTGCCAGCAGTTTGTACTACAATGAGCAGTTCTTC. Translating it yields CASSLYYNEQFF. Based on the CDR3 plus reference TRBV2 and TRBJ2-1, the full variable domain is EPEVTQTPSHQVTQMGQEVILRCVPISNHLYFYWYRQILGQKVEFLVSFYNNEISEKSEIFDDQFSVERPDGSNFTLKIRSTKLEDSAMYFCASSLYYNEQFFGPGTRLTVL.

The chain carries TRBV5-4 and TRBJ1-1; D is possibly TRBD1 (6 bases). The V and J ends lost 5 bases and 10 bases respectively, with 21 bases between them. The germline CDR1 and CDR2 sequences are SGHNT and YYREEE (reference sequence). This CDR3 region has 14 residues. In nucleotides, the CDR3 is TGTGCCAGCAGGCCGAGTGGGGGCGCGGTCGGAGCTTTCTTT. Translating it yields CASRPSGGAVGAFF.

The V gene is TRBV27, the J gene TRBJ1-1; 7 bases are a match to TRBD1. This CDR3 has 14 amino acids. The germline V gene has CDR1 MNHEY and CDR2 SMNVEV (reference sequence). V was pared by 6 bases and J by 4 bases, with 8 bases of the junction left unmatched. The CDR3 region has the DNA TGTGCCAGCAGCCGGGAGGGGGCGGCCACTGAAGCTTTCTTT. Its translation: CASSREGAATEAFF.

This clone was counted once. This chain joins TRBV10-3 and TRBJ2-7, with TRBD2 identical over 8 bases. In germline, CDR1 is ENHRY, CDR2 SYGVKD. The CDR3 loop spans 14 amino acids. Unmatched junction bases numbered 4, after V lost 2 bases and J lost 4 bases. The CDR3 loop reads CAISERGLGYEQYF. CDR3 in DNA: TGTGCCATCAGTGAGAGGGGACTAGGATACGAGCAGTACTTC.

The gene calls are TRBV7-8 and TRBJ2-7, with D possibly being TRBD1 (5 bases). Germline CDR1 reads SGHVS; CDR2 reads FQNEAQ. This CDR3 comprises 17 residues. The V and J ends lost 3 bases and 3 bases respectively, with 21 bases between them. CDR3 sequence: CASSFPLRRGRNYEQYF. The CDR3 coding sequence is TGTGCCAGCAGCTTCCCTTTAAGAAGGGGCCGTAACTACGAGCAGTACTTC.

CDR3: CASSLPDSNSPLHF. The CDR3 DNA is TGTGCCAGCAGCTTACCGGACAGTAATTCACCCCTCCACTTT. V gene TRBV5-8 combines with J gene TRBJ1-6; possible D gene TRBD1, 6 bases. The length of the CDR3 is 14 residues. Germline V gives CDR1 SGHTS, CDR2 YDEGEE. Trimming shortened V by 2 bases and J by 6 bases, and 9 bases separated the two germline ends.

The V call is TRBV11-3, the J call TRBJ2-7, with a tentative D call TRBD2 (6 bases). Per germline, CDR1 SGHNT and CDR2 YENEEA. The CDR3 has 15 amino acids. V was trimmed by 0 bases and J by 2 bases, leaving 11 bases between them. The DNA of the CDR3 is TGTGCCAGCAGCTTAGACCTGGAGGGGCCCTACGAGCAGTACTTC. It is translated as CASSLDLEGPYEQYF.

The chain recombines TRBV30 with TRBJ1-5; 8 bases agree with TRBD1. This CDR3 is 13 amino acids long. V lost 0 bases and J lost 11; bases outside the gene matches: 6. Germline CDR1 reads GTSNPN; CDR2 reads SVGIG (reference sequence). The CDR3 sequence is CAWSVTGGTAQHF. In DNA, the CDR3 is TGTGCCTGGAGTGTCACAGGGGGGACGGCCCAGCATTTT.

The genes are TRBV2 and TRBJ1-1, with TRBD1 matching over 7 bases. CDR3 size: 11 residues. J lost 10 bases, V lost 6 bases, and 5 bases had no gene match. Germline assignment: CDR1 SNHLY and CDR2 FYNNEI. CDR3 sequence (DNA): TGTGCCAGCAGGGAACACAGGGGAGCTTTCTTT. Translating gives CASREHRGAFF. The full variable domain, in which reference TRBV2 and TRBJ1-1 provide the parts outside the CDR3, is EPEVTQTPSHQVTQMGQEVILRCVPISNHLYFYWYRQILGQKVEFLVSFYNNEISEKSEIFDDQFSVERPDGSNFTLKIRSTKLEDSAMYFCASREHRGAFFGQGTRLTVV.

The rearrangement joins TRBV18 to TRBJ1-5; tentatively, D is TRBD1 (5 bases). The V end was cut by 2 bases, the J end by 3 bases, with 5 bases between. The germline CDR1 and CDR2 sequences are KGHSH and LQKENI. The CDR3 length is 13 residues. The CDR3 DNA is TGTGCCAGCTCACCAGGGACCAATCAGCCCCAGCATTTT. Its protein is CASSPGTNQPQHF. The variable domain in full, completed from reference TRBV18 and TRBJ1-5, reads NAGVMQNPRHLVRRRGQEARLRCSPMKGHSHVYWYRQLPEEGLKFMVYLQKENIIDESGMPKERFSAEFPKEGPSILRIQQVVRGDSAAYFCASSPGTNQPQHFGDGTRLSIL.

CDR3 DNA sequence: TGTGCCAGCAGCTTAGATATCCGGACAGGGGGCTACAATGAGCAGTTCTTC. Translating it yields CASSLDIRTGGYNEQFF. The chain has TRBV7-3 and TRBJ2-1; 10 bases are a match to TRBD1. Germline assignment: CDR1 SGHTA and CDR2 FQGTGA. V lost 2 bases, J lost 3 bases, and 7 bases stayed unmatched. CDR3 length: 17 amino acids.

This chain links TRBV7-2 with TRBJ1-2, with TRBD1 identical over 7 bases. The germline CDR1 and CDR2 sequences are SGHTA and FQGNSA. With V trimmed by 1 base and J by 7 bases, 6 bases remained unmatched. This CDR3 region has 14 residues. The CDR3 loop is CASSLVARGTGYTF. The CDR3 region has the DNA TGTGCCAGCAGCTTAGTCGCCAGGGGGACTGGCTACACCTTC.

The chain couples TRBV3-1 (or the pseudogene TRBV3-2) to TRBJ1-1; the D is unclear. CDR1 LGHDT and CDR2 YNNKEL come from the germline V gene (reference sequence). The CDR3 length is 14 residues. V dropped 1 base and J dropped 3 bases, with 9 bases sitting between them. The CDR3 DNA reads as TGTGCCAGCAGCCAAGTAAGCCAGTACACTGAAGCTTTCTTT. It translates to CASSQVSQYTEAFF.